This T cell receptor beta chain was sequenced in a study of Graves' ophthalmopathy and Graves' hyperthyroidism. CDR3 size: 15 residues. V shed 4 bases, J shed 4 bases, and the junction held 12 bases outside the gene matches. Germline CDR1 and CDR2: SQVTM and ANQGSEA. The study enrolled ophthalmopathy donors with moderate-to-severe activity, CAS ≥3, NOSPECS ≥4 and duration under 3 months. Amplified TCR beta CDR3 regions were obtained using RNA transcripts as template. The library came from an HTBI-primed first-round RT-PCR and a second-round multiplex PCR. From the multiplex PCR reads, TCRdb called clonotypes with MiXCR, one entry per CDR3 protein. The table lists roughly 300,000 distinct CDR3 sequences, roughly 16% of them singletons, with more than 9% in the top ten. This clonotype was observed at least ten times.

The TCR sequence derives from an adult man with Graves' ophthalmopathy. Sample: peripheral blood. V and J are TRBV29-1 and TRBJ2-7, with 8 bases fitting TRBD1. The CDR3 region is CSVVRQGASSYEQYF. The CDR3 region has the DNA TGCAGCGTTGTTCGGCAGGGGGCATCCTCATACGAGCAGTACTTC.